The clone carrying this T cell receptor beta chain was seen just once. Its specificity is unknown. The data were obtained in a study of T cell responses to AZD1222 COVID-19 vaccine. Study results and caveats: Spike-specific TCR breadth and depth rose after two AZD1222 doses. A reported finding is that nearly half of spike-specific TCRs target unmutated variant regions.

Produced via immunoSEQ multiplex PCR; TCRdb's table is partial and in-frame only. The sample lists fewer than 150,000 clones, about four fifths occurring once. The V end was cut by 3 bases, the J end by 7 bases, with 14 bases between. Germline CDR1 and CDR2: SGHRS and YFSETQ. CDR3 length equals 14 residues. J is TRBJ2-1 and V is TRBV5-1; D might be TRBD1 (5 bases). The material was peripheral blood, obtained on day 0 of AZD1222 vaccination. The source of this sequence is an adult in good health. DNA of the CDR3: TGCGCCAGCAGCTGGGGCCAGCAGAGGAATGAGCAGTTCTTC. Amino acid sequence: CASSWGQQRNEQFF.